A single sample is the source of the 32 T cell receptor beta chains below, sequenced in a study of blood T cell repertoires in COVID-19. Sequencing used immunoSEQ multiplex PCR; TCRdb keeps in-frame clones, though not all of them. The data contain more than 250,000 clones, around 90% of them singletons. The source material was PBMCs or T cells enriched from blood (not recorded which). Every receptor here comes from a young woman who had recovered from COVID-19.

The CDR3 region has the DNA TGCGCCAGCAGCTTTGAGTCGGGTGAGCAGTTCTTC. It specifies CASSFESGEQFF. V usage is TRBV5-1 and J usage is TRBJ2-1; D gene uncertain. The V gene lost 2 bases and the J gene lost 9 bases, with 9 bases spanning the gap. Germline loops: CDR1 SGHRS, CDR2 YFSETQ. The CDR3 loop spans 12 amino acids.

The table lists this clone with a count of one. V usage is TRBV7-2 and J usage is TRBJ1-2, with 9 bases matching TRBD1. The CDR3 covers 16 residues. In germline, CDR1 is SGHTA, CDR2 FQGNSA. V lost 1 base and J lost 1; bases outside the gene matches: 4. The CDR3 loop reads CASSLVGTGSNYGYTF. CDR3 in DNA: TGTGCCAGCAGCTTAGTTGGGACAGGGAGTAACTATGGCTACACCTTC.

A few counts support this clone. This chain uses TRBV13 with TRBJ2-4; TRBD2 matches 7 bases. Trimming took 4 bases from V and 9 from J; bases not matched to a gene: 9. In germline, CDR1 is PRHDT, CDR2 FYEKMQ (reference sequence). CDR3 size: 14 residues. This CDR3 is CASSSPERGGIQYF. The CDR3 nucleotides are TGTGCCAGCAGCTCCCCCGAGCGGGGTGGCATTCAGTACTTC.

This clone was observed a few times. This sequence joins TRBV4-1 and TRBJ2-7; a possible D gene is TRBD1 (5 bases). Trimming shortened V by 4 bases and J by 0 bases, and 10 bases separated the two germline ends. The germline CDR1 and CDR2 sequences are MGHRA and YSYEKL. This CDR3 is 14 amino acids long. The CDR3 here is CASSLPGISYEQYF. The CDR3 DNA is TGCGCCAGCAGCCTCCCAGGGATCTCCTACGAGCAGTACTTC.

The chain recombines TRBV5-4 with TRBJ1-2; TRBD1 agrees at 8 bases. The ends lost 4 bases at V and 3 bases at J; junction bases unmatched: 5. The CDR3 totals 14 residues. Per the germline V gene, CDR1 is SGHNT and CDR2 is YYREEE (reference sequence). The CDR3 DNA follows: TGTGCCAGCAGCGCGGACAGGGCGGACTATGGCTACACCTTC. It codes for CASSADRADYGYTF.

The chain links TRBV7-9 to TRBJ1-4; D is undetermined. Between the trimmed V and J ends, which lost 0 bases and 1 base, there was a span of 9 bases. Germline V lookup: CDR1 SEHNR, CDR2 FQNEAQ (reference sequence). The CDR3 totals 16 residues. CDR3 sequence reads: CASSLAPGETNEKLFF. Here the CDR3 DNA reads TGTGCCAGCAGCTTAGCGCCCGGGGAAACTAATGAAAAACTGTTTTTT.

The rearrangement links TRBV7-9 to TRBJ1-1; 7 nucleotides match TRBD1. Germline trimming cut 5 bases from V and 4 bases from J; bases unmatched to any gene: 13. This CDR3 has 16 amino acids. CDR1 and CDR2 from the germline V gene are SEHNR and FQNEAQ (reference sequence). In DNA form, the CDR3 reads TGTGCCAGCAGCCCTCAAACCGACAGGGCAGGCACTGAAGCTTTCTTT. Amino acid sequence: CASSPQTDRAGTEAFF.

The count of this clone is one. The rearrangement links TRBV27 to TRBJ2-7; D may be TRBD2 (7 bases). V lost 7 bases and J 2 bases, leaving 12 bases between the germline ends. The CDR3 is 13 amino acids. The germline gives CDR1 MNHEY, CDR2 SMNVEV (reference sequence). The CDR3 here is CASKEGGPYEQYF. The CDR3 DNA sequence: TGTGCCAGCAAGGAGGGGGGGCCCTACGAGCAGTACTTC.

This sequence joins TRBV9 and TRBJ2-1; 8 positions match TRBD2. The germline V gene encodes CDR1 SGDLS and CDR2 YYNGEE. The CDR3 extends over 18 amino acids. With 0 bases clipped from V and 4 bases from J, the junction kept 12 bases outside the gene matches. The CDR3: CASSVELAGSPGYNEQFF. CDR3 sequence (DNA): TGTGCCAGCAGCGTAGAGTTAGCGGGAAGTCCGGGGTACAATGAGCAGTTCTTC.

This clone was recorded only once. This rearrangement joins TRBV11-2 to TRBJ1-4; D is possibly TRBD1 (5 bases). Germline V lookup: CDR1 SGHAT, CDR2 FQNNGV. V lost 4 bases and J 8 bases, leaving 11 bases between the germline ends. The CDR3 totals 13 residues. The CDR3: CASSWGLREKLFF. The DNA of the CDR3 is TGTGCCAGCAGCTGGGGCCTACGCGAAAAACTGTTTTTT.

The J gene is TRBJ1-5, the V gene TRBV6-6; 9 bases are a match to TRBD1. Germline V gene lookup returns CDR1 MNHNY and CDR2 SVGAGI (reference sequence). The junction had 9 bases not matched to a gene; V was cut back by 6 bases and J by 6 bases. The length of the CDR3 is 15 residues. CDR3 loop: CASSYGQTGGQPQHF. DNA for the CDR3: TGTGCCAGCAGCTACGGACAGACAGGGGGTCAGCCCCAGCATTTT.

This clone occurred once. The V and J genes are TRBV9 and TRBJ1-1, with D maybe TRBD1 (5 bases). CDR1 is SGDLS, CDR2 YYNGEE, per germline. Trimming removed 4 bases at V and 1 base at J, with 8 bases between. This CDR3 is built from 13 residues. For the CDR3, the DNA is TGTGCCAGCAGCCGGACAACGAACACTGAAGCTTTCTTT. This encodes CASSRTTNTEAFF.

The rearrangement uses TRBV5-1 and TRBJ1-6; 10 positions match TRBD1. CDR3 length: 14 residues. CDR1 SGHRS and CDR2 YFSETQ come from the germline V gene. Trimming took 3 bases from V and 7 from J; bases not matched to a gene: 1. The CDR3: CASSWTGGNSPLHF. CDR3 nucleotides: TGCGCCAGCAGCTGGACAGGGGGAAATTCACCCCTCCACTTT.

This sequence joins TRBV9 and TRBJ1-3; tentatively, D is TRBD1 (6 bases). Germline V gene lookup returns CDR1 SGDLS and CDR2 YYNGEE. The V and J ends lost 0 bases and 2 bases respectively, with 12 bases between them. This CDR3 comprises 16 residues. The CDR3 loop is CASSVAGEAPGNTIYF. The CDR3 DNA is TGTGCCAGCAGCGTAGCAGGGGAAGCTCCTGGAAACACCATATATTTT.

The V gene is TRBV6-5, the J gene TRBJ2-2; the D gene is possibly TRBD1 (5 bases). Germline-derived CDR1 and CDR2 are MNHEY and SVGAGI. The V end was cut by 5 bases, the J end by 2 bases, with 12 bases between. The CDR3 sequence is 15 residues long. The CDR3 DNA reads TGTGCCAGCAGTCGTATGACAGCTAACACCGGGGAGCTGTTTTTT. It specifies CASSRMTANTGELFF.

V gene TRBV30 combines with J gene TRBJ1-1; D call uncertain. CDR1 is GTSNPN and CDR2 is SVGIG in the germline V gene (reference sequence). Trimming cost V 0 bases and J 10 bases, with 9 bases left between them. The CDR3 extends over 11 amino acids. The CDR3 DNA is TGTGCCTGGAGTGTGGTCCGCGGAGCTTTCTTT. It yields the protein CAWSVVRGAFF.

This sequence joins TRBV4-1 and TRBJ1-3, with 8 bases fitting TRBD1. The V segment lost 3 bases and the J segment 7 bases; nucleotides outside the gene matches: 5. The germline gives CDR1 MGHRA, CDR2 YSYEKL. This CDR3 comprises 14 residues. Here the CDR3 reads CASSHPGQGNTIYF. CDR3 in DNA: TGCGCCAGCAGCCACCCTGGACAGGGCAACACCATATATTTT.

The chain has TRBV5-1 and TRBJ2-2; 14 nucleotides align to TRBD2. The germline V gene encodes CDR1 SGHRS and CDR2 YFSETQ. This CDR3 region has 16 residues. V gave up 4 bases and J gave up 5 bases; unmatched junction bases: 4. For the CDR3, the DNA is TGCGCCAGCAGCCTACGGACTAGCGGGGGGACCGGGGAGCTGTTTTTT. This codes for CASSLRTSGGTGELFF. Combining the CDR3 with reference TRBV5-1 and TRBJ2-2 gives the whole variable domain KAGVTQTPRYLIKTRGQQVTLSCSPISGHRSVSWYQQTPGQGLQFLFEYFSETQRNKGNFPGRFSGRQFSNSRSEMNVSTLELGDSALYLCASSLRTSGGTGELFFGEGSRLTVL.

The rearrangement joins TRBV3-1 (or the pseudogene TRBV3-2) to TRBJ1-2, with TRBD1 identical over 8 bases. CDR1 is LGHDT, CDR2 YNNKEL, per germline (reference sequence). This CDR3 is 15 amino acids long. The V gene end was trimmed by 4 bases and the J gene end by 2 bases; junction bases not matched to a gene: 6. The CDR3 region has the DNA TGTGCCAGCAGCCCAAAATGGGACAGGAACTATGGCTACACCTTC. This gives the protein CASSPKWDRNYGYTF.

This chain links TRBV12-3 or TRBV12-4 with TRBJ1-2; 7 nucleotides align to TRBD1. V dropped 5 bases and J dropped 2; count of bases not matched to a gene: 2. The CDR3 sequence is 13 residues long. DNA for the CDR3: TGTGCCAGCAGTCGGGACAGAAACTATGGCTACACCTTC. Its translation is CASSRDRNYGYTF.

The chain couples TRBV14 to TRBJ1-1, with D possibly matching TRBD1 (6 bases). Looked up from germline, CDR1 is SGHDN and CDR2 is FVKESK. This CDR3 spans 16 amino acids. V lost 2 bases, J lost 4 bases, and 17 bases lay in between. In DNA form, the CDR3 reads TGTGCCAGCAGCCAACCGTTCGAACAGGGTAGCACTGAAGCTTTCTTT. It translates to CASSQPFEQGSTEAFF.

For the CDR3, the DNA is TGTGCCTGGAGTGCCTACAGGGGGTCGGGAACTGAAGCTTTCTTT. It codes for CAWSAYRGSGTEAFF. This chain uses TRBV30 with TRBJ1-1; TRBD1 matches at 8 bases. The V and J ends lost 1 base and 5 bases, in that order; junction bases with no gene match: 9. The CDR3 is 15 amino acids. The V gene's germline CDR1 is GTSNPN and CDR2 SVGIG (reference sequence).

This chain connects TRBV19 to TRBJ1-1; no clear D. Germline CDR1 reads LNHDA; CDR2 reads SQIVND (reference sequence). The CDR3 consists of 14 residues. Deletions cut 7 bases from V and 4 bases from J, with 16 bases between. The CDR3 protein is CASMMKRLPTEAFF. Here the CDR3 DNA reads TGTGCCAGTATGATGAAGCGGCTGCCCACTGAAGCTTTCTTT.

The table lists this clone with a count of one. V and J are TRBV5-1 and TRBJ1-4, with 9 positions matching TRBD1. V shed 3 bases and J 4 bases; nucleotides not matched to a gene: 13. The germline V gene has CDR1 SGHRS and CDR2 YFSETQ. There are 18 residues in the CDR3. The CDR3 coding sequence is TGCGCCAGCAGCTGGAACCAAGCCGACAGGGGGGTTAATGAAAAACTGTTTTTT. Its protein product is CASSWNQADRGVNEKLFF.

DNA for the CDR3: TGTGCCAGCAGCCATATAGGGGAGCTGTTTTTT. Translating gives CASSHIGELFF. This chain connects TRBV3-1 (or the pseudogene TRBV3-2) to TRBJ2-2; D unclear. Germline CDR1 is LGHDT and CDR2 is YNNKEL (reference sequence). V was clipped by 3 bases and J by 8 bases, with 4 bases between them. CDR3 size: 11 residues.

A remark on this clone: Other nucleotide sequences in the sample specify the same CDR3. V usage is TRBV19 and J usage is TRBJ1-1; D is unclear. Germline loops: CDR1 LNHDA, CDR2 SQIVND (reference sequence). This CDR3 is 14 amino acids long. V was pared by 0 bases and J by 2 bases, with 7 bases between. The chain's CDR3 is CASSIDRANTEAFF. The CDR3 nucleotides are TGTGCCAGTAGTATAGATCGCGCCAACACTGAAGCTTTCTTT.

The chain uses TRBV9 and TRBJ1-3; D is ambiguous. Per the germline V gene, CDR1 is SGDLS and CDR2 is YYNGEE. CDR3 length: 17 residues. V gave up 0 bases and J gave up 0 bases, with 13 bases separating them. DNA of the CDR3: TGTGCCAGCAGCGTAGACCCAGGCGCCGACTCTGGAAACACCATATATTTT. It yields the protein CASSVDPGADSGNTIYF.

This sequence joins TRBV6-5 and TRBJ2-1; TRBD2 is a possible D gene (7 bases). Trimming shortened V by 10 bases and J by 5 bases, and 18 bases separated the two germline ends. CDR1 is MNHEY, CDR2 SVGAGI, per germline. The CDR3 is 14 residues long. The CDR3 sequence is CATAGRGANNEQFF. For the CDR3, the DNA is TGTGCCACCGCGGGACGGGGGGCAAACAATGAGCAGTTCTTC.

This clone was observed a single time. The gene calls are TRBV6-5 and TRBJ1-1; weak D call: TRBD1 (5 bases). The germline V and J ends were trimmed by 1 base and 5 bases, with 11 bases remaining between them. From germline, CDR1 is MNHEY and CDR2 SVGAGI. This CDR3 region has 14 residues. The CDR3 DNA reads as TGTGCCAGCAGTTACTGGAGGGGAAGGACTGAAGCTTTCTTT. Amino acid sequence: CASSYWRGRTEAFF.

The rearrangement joins TRBV6-2 or TRBV6-3 to TRBJ1-5; 9 bases are a match to TRBD1. Per the germline V gene, CDR1 is MNHEY and CDR2 is SVGEGT. There are 14 residues in the CDR3. The trim removed 4 bases at V and 6 bases at J, leaving 4 bases unmatched. DNA of the CDR3: TGTGCCAGCAGTTCTCGGACAGGGGTTCAGCCCCAGCATTTT. Encoded protein: CASSSRTGVQPQHF.

The V and J genes are TRBV18 and TRBJ1-4; TRBD1 might be the D (5 bases). The V gene lost 8 bases and the J gene lost 8 bases, with 15 bases spanning the gap. This CDR3 has 13 amino acids. Germline V lookup: CDR1 KGHSH, CDR2 LQKENI. CDR3 sequence reads: CASHGGFGEKLFF. The CDR3 nucleotides read TGTGCCAGCCACGGGGGTTTTGGCGAAAAACTGTTTTTT.

This clone was seen only once. This sequence joins TRBV27 and TRBJ1-6; D is ambiguous. Trimming stripped 3 bases from V and 7 bases from J, with 10 bases between. Germline V gene sequence: CDR1 MNHEY, CDR2 SMNVEV (reference sequence). CDR3 length: 14 residues. CDR3 amino acids: CASSFPGSNSPLHF. The CDR3 coding sequence is TGTGCCAGCAGTTTCCCGGGATCAAATTCACCCCTCCACTTT.